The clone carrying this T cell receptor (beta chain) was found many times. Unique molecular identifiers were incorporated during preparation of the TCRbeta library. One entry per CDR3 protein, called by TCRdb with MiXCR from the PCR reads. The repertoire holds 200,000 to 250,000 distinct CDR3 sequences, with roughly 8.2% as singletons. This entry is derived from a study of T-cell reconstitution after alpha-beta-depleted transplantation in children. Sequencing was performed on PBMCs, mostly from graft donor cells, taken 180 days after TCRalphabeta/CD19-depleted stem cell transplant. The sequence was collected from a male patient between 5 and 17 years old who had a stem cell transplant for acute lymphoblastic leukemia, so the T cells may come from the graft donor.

CDR3 DNA: TGTGCCAGCAGTGCTGACGGAGGGGGTATCCGAGAGCAGTTCTTC. This encodes CASSADGGGIREQFF. The chain carries TRBV6-2 or TRBV6-3 and TRBJ2-1; either TRBD1 or TRBD2 may supply D (6 bases each). CDR3 length: 15 residues. V lost 5 bases and J lost 10, with 21 bases in between. Germline-derived CDR1 and CDR2 are MNHEY and SVGEGT.